This T cell receptor beta chain came from a study of T cell clones after liver transplantation. Study background: Liver transplant recipients had immunosuppression withdrawal attempted within 2 years. TCRbeta sequencing after a pre-transplant mixed lymphocyte reaction identified graft-donor-reactive clones, later tracked in post-transplant blood. Tolerant meant at least one year fully off immunosuppression without liver enzymes above twice normal.

TCRdb's copy holds only in-frame clones and misses some; the assay was immunoSEQ multiplex PCR. Counted here are under 60,000 clones, 60% to 80% occurring once; the ten biggest clones make up around 8.9%. The receptor was derived from a human patient who received a liver transplant. Some T cells could come from the graft donor. This specimen was CD4+ T cells from blood, taken at the 22-month timepoint.

For the CDR3, the DNA is TGTGCCAGCAGCTTAGACCGGGGCCTTGAAGCTTTCTTT. Amino acids: CASSLDRGLEAFF. This rearrangement joins TRBV11-2 to TRBJ1-1; D might be TRBD1 (5 bases). Trimming took 0 bases from V and 7 from J, leaving 9 bases between them. The CDR3 has 13 amino acids. Germline CDR1 reads SGHAT; CDR2 reads FQNNGV.